The clone carrying this T cell receptor (beta chain) was counted between two and nine times. This entry belongs to a study of blood T cell repertoires in COVID-19. Looking at the study overall: PBMCs, B-cell-depleted T cells, or T cells provided the cDNA or gDNA that made up the material.

The CDR3 has 16 amino acids. The ends were cut back, 4 bases at V and 2 bases at J, with 19 bases in the middle. Germline loops: CDR1 SGHNT, CDR2 YYREEE (reference sequence). Authors' analysis steps: Reference gene primer amplification yielded estimated nucleated cell counts. Clones were sequenced by immunoSEQ multiplex PCR, and TCRdb holds only the in-frame ones, with some missing. The V and J calls and the clone size are those of that table, but D and trimming were determined from the DNA. The table lists approximately 280,000 clones, 75% to 90% of them singletons. The chain employs TRBV5-4 and TRBJ2-7; D may be TRBD2 (6 bases). The source of this sequence is a man between 40 and 49 years old with acute or convalescent COVID-19. Sequenced: peripheral blood. CDR3 bases: TGTGCCAGCAGCAACGTCGGGACTTTTTTCCCCTACGAGCAGTACTTC. This encodes CASSNVGTFFPYEQYF.